The 9 T cell receptor beta chains in this list originate from one sample, sequenced in a study of cytomegalovirus exposure and HLA in healthy donors. The PCR employed 60 Vbeta primers together with 13 Jbeta primers. Some clones are missing from TCRdb's copy, which holds only in-frame ones; the method was immunoSEQ multiplex PCR. The sample contains fewer than 200,000 clones, 75% to 85% of which appear only once. The sample comprised PBMCs. The receptors here all came from a female donor in good health and CMV-seronegative.

The J gene is TRBJ2-5, the V gene TRBV5-4; weak D call: TRBD1 (6 bases). The CDR3 sequence is 13 residues long. The germline gives CDR1 SGHNT, CDR2 YYREEE (reference sequence). The V end lost 4 bases, the J end lost 2 bases, and 9 bases lay between the germline ends. The CDR3 DNA sequence: TGTGCCAGCAGCCGGACAGAACAAGAGACCCAGTACTTC. Its protein is CASSRTEQETQYF.

This clone was recorded only once. The chain couples TRBV6-1 to TRBJ1-5, with 8 bases that match TRBD1. CDR3 length: 15 amino acids. After removal of 3 bases from V and 3 bases from J, the junction contained 4 bases not matched to a gene. Germline V lookup: CDR1 MNHNS, CDR2 SASEGT. The CDR3 loop reads CASSDPDRDNQPQHF. CDR3 bases: TGTGCCAGCAGTGACCCGGACAGGGACAATCAGCCCCAGCATTTT.

V is TRBV4-3 and J is TRBJ2-1, with TRBD2 matching over 14 bases. V was pared by 3 bases and J by 9 bases, with 10 bases of the junction left unmatched. This CDR3 spans 17 amino acids. CDR1 LGHNA and CDR2 YSLEER come from the germline V gene. CDR3 loop: CASSHDTTSGGAGEQFF. CDR3 sequence (DNA): TGCGCCAGCAGCCACGATACGACTAGCGGGGGGGCCGGTGAGCAGTTCTTC.

Only a few counts were recorded for this clone. The chain combines TRBV18 with TRBJ2-7; D perhaps matches TRBD2 (7 bases). Germline V lookup: CDR1 KGHSH, CDR2 LQKENI. V was trimmed by 4 bases and J by 5 bases, leaving 12 bases between them. CDR3 length: 13 residues. The CDR3 region has the DNA TGTGCCAGCTCACGGGGAGGGGGAAACGAGCAGTACTTC. This codes for CASSRGGGNEQYF.

This clone occurred a few times. The chain has TRBV5-5 and TRBJ2-2, with 11 bases that match TRBD2. The CDR3 is made up of 16 amino acids. Unmatched junction bases numbered 6, after V lost 4 bases and J lost 4 bases. Looked up from germline, CDR1 is SGHKS and CDR2 is YYEKEE (reference sequence). CDR3 residues: CASSAWTSGRTGELFF. The CDR3 coding sequence is TGTGCCAGCAGCGCTTGGACTAGCGGGCGCACCGGGGAGCTGTTTTTT.

The chain uses TRBV5-6 and TRBJ2-3, with TRBD2 matching 10 bases. The germline V gene encodes CDR1 SGHDT and CDR2 YYEEEE. The CDR3 is 18 amino acids. V dropped 4 bases and J dropped 3; count of bases not matched to a gene: 14. DNA of the CDR3: TGTGCCAGCAGCCTGGAAGAATGGCTAGCGGGGGTGACAGATACGCAGTATTTT. Translating it yields CASSLEEWLAGVTDTQYF.

This clone was observed a few times. The CDR3 protein is CASRPTSTDTQYF. The DNA of the CDR3 is TGTGCCAGCAGGCCCACTAGCACAGATACGCAGTATTTT. The rearrangement uses TRBV27 and TRBJ2-3, with D unclear. Germline V lookup: CDR1 MNHEY, CDR2 SMNVEV (reference sequence). The CDR3 is 13 amino acids. V lost 6 bases, J lost 0 bases, and 7 bases lay in between.

The V call is TRBV7-9, the J call TRBJ2-7, with a tentative D call TRBD1 (6 bases). V shed 1 base and J shed 5 bases, with 21 bases lying between them. CDR1 and CDR2 from the germline V gene are SEHNR and FQNEAQ (reference sequence). CDR3 size: 17 residues. The CDR3 sequence is CASSLDNLWAGANEQYF. The CDR3 nucleotides read TGTGCCAGCAGCTTAGATAACCTATGGGCAGGGGCGAACGAGCAGTACTTC.

This chain joins TRBV6-6 and TRBJ2-5, with D possibly being TRBD2 (7 bases). The V gene's germline CDR1 is MNHNY and CDR2 SVGAGI (reference sequence). The length of the CDR3 is 16 residues. With 7 bases removed from V and 5 bases from J, the gap between germline ends came to 23 bases. The CDR3 spells CASNTGGGGHSETQYF. The CDR3 DNA reads TGTGCCAGCAACACGGGGGGAGGGGGGCATTCGGAGACCCAGTACTTC.